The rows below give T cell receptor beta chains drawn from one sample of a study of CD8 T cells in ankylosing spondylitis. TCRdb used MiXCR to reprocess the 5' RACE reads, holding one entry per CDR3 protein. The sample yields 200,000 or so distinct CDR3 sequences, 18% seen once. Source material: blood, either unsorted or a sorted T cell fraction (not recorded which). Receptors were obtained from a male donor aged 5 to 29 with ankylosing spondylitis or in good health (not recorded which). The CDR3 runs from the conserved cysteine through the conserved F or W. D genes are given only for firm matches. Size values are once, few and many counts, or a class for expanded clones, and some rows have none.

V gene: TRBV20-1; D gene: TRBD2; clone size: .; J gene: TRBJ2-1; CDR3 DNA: TGCAGTGCTAGAGGAGGGACTAGCGGGGCGTACAATGAGCAGTTCTTC; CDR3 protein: CSARGGTSGAYNEQFF
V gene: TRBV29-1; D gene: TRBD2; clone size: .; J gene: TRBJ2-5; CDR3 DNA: TGCAGCGTTCTTTTTTGGCGGGAGTATCTAGGGACCCAGTACTTC; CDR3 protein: CSVLFWREYLGTQYF
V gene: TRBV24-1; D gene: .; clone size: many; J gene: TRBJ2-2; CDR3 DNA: TGTGCCACCAGTGATTTGGGGACAACGAACACCGGGGAGCTGTTTTTT; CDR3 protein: CATSDLGTTNTGELFF
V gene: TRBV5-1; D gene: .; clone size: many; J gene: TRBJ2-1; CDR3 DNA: TGCGCCAGCAGCTTGGCGCGGCCGCCCAATGAGCAGTTCTTC; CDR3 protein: CASSLARPPNEQFF
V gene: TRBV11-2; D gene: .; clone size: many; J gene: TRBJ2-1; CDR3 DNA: TGTGCCAGCAGCTCACTTCGTGGCTACAATGAGCAGTTCTTC; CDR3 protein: CASSSLRGYNEQFF
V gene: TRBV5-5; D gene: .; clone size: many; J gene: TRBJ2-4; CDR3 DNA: TGTGCCAGCAGCTTGGTGTCAGCCAAAAACATTCAGTACTTC; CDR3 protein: CASSLVSAKNIQYF
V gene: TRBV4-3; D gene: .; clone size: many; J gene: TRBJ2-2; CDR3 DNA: TGCGCCAGCAGCCCGTTGAGGGCCGGCGACGGGGAGCTGTTTTTT; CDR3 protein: CASSPLRAGDGELFF
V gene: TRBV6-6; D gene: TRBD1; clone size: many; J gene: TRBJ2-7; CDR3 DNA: TGTGCCAGCAGTTATCGGGACCAGACAGGGTCTCACGAGCAGTACTTC; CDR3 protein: CASSYRDQTGSHEQYF
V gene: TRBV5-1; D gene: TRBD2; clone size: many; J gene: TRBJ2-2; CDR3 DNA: TGCGCCAGCACCCTAGCGGGAGGAGGGACCGGGGAGCTGTTTTTT; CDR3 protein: CASTLAGGGTGELFF
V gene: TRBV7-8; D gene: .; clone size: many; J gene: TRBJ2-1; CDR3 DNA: TGTGCCAGCAGCTTATCCAGGGGTGATGAGCAGTTCTTC; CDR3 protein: CASSLSRGDEQFF
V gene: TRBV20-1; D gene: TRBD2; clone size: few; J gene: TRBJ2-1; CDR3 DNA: TGCAGTGCTAGGAGACTAGCGGGAGGGCTGGGGGAGTTCTTC; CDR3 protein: CSARRLAGGLGEFF
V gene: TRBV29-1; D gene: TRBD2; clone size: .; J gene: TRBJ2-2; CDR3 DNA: TGCAGCGGGGGGGGAACCGGGGAGCTGTTTTTT; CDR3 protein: CSGGGTGELFF
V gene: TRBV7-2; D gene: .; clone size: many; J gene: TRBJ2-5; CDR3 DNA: TGTGCCAGCAGCTTAAGCAGGCCCCTCAACGGGGAGACCCAGTACTTC; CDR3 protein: CASSLSRPLNGETQYF
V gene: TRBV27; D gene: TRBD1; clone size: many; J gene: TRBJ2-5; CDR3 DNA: TGTGCCAGCAGCCCAGGGGGCGCGAGGGAGACCCAGTACTTC; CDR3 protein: CASSPGGARETQYF
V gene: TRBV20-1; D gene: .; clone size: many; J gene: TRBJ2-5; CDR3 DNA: TGCAGTGCTAGAGGCTCTCGTGGGGCTCTGGAGACCCAGTACTTC; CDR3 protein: CSARGSRGALETQYF
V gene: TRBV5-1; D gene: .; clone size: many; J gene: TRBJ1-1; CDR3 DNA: TGCGCCAGCAGCTCTCAGGGAATGAACACTGAAGCTTTCTTT; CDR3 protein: CASSSQGMNTEAFF
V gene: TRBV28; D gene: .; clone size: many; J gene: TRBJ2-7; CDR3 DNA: TGTGCCAGCAGTTCCCCGGGACAAACCTACGAGCAGTACTTC; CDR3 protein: CASSSPGQTYEQYF
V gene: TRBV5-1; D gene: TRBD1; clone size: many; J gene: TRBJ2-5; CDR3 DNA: TGCGCCAGCAGCTTGGGGGGTCGGGACAGCTTTCGGGAGACCCAGTACTTC; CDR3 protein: CASSLGGRDSFRETQYF
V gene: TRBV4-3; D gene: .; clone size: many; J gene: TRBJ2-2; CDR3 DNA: TGCGCCAGCAGCCAAGATTCCGGGGAGCTGTTTTTT; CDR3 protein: CASSQDSGELFF
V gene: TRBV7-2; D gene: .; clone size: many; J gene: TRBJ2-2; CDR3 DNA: TGTGCCAGCAGCCCCCGGTTGGTGAACACCGGGGAGCTGTTTTTT; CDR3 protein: CASSPRLVNTGELFF
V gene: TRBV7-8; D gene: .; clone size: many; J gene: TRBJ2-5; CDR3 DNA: TGTGCCAGCAGCTTGAACAGGAACCAAGAGACCCAGTACTTC; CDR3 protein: CASSLNRNQETQYF
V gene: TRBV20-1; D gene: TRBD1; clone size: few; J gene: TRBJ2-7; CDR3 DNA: TGCAGTGCTAGGGGGGACAGGGCCTACGAGCAGTACTTC; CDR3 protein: CSARGDRAYEQYF
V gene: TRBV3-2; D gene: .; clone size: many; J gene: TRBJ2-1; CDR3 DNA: TGTGCCAGCAGCCGTCTAGCGGGAGGGGGTCTCAACAATGAGCAGTTCTTC; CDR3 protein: CASSRLAGGGLNNEQFF
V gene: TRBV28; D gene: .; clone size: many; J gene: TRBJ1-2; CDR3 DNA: TGTGCCAGCATCACAGGCAGTGTAGGCTACACCTTC; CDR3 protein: CASITGSVGYTF
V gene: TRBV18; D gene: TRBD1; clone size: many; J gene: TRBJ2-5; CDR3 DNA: TGTGCCAGCTCACCCCTTGGAAAGGGGGCTTGGGAGACCCAGTACTTC; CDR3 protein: CASSPLGKGAWETQYF
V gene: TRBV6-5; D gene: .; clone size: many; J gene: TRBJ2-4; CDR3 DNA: TGTGCCAGCAGTTACGGGTCCGGGACGGGAGCCAAAAACATTCAGTACTTC; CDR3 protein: CASSYGSGTGAKNIQYF
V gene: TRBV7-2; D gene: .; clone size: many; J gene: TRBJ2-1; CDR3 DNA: TGTGCCAGCAGCTATTATGACAGGCGGGATGAGCAGTTCTTC; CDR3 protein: CASSYYDRRDEQFF
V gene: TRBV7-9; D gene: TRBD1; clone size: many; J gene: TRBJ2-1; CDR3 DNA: TGTGCCAGCAGTTCGGTGAGGACAGGGCTGGCTGAGCAGTTCTTC; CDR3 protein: CASSSVRTGLAEQFF
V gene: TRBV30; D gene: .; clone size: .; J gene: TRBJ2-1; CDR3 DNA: TGTGCCTGGAGTGTATGGGTTTGGGCGGAGAGCTCCTACAATGAGCAGTTCTTC; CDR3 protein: CAWSVWVWAESSYNEQFF
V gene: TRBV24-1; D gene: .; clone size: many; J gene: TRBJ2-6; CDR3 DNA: TGTGCCACCAGTGAAAGGGGGGTTACTGGGGCCAACGTCCTGACTTTC; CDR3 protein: CATSERGVTGANVLTF
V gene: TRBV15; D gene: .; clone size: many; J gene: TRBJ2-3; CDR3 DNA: TGTGCCACCAGCAGGGAGATACAGGGGCGGGGAGATACGCAGTATTTT; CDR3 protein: CATSREIQGRGDTQYF
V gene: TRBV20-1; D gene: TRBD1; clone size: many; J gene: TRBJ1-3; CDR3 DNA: TGCAGTGCTAGGGGACAGGGGAACACCATATATTTT; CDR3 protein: CSARGQGNTIYF
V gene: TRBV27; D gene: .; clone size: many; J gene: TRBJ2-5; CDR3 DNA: TGTGCCAGCGGCTATGGACATAGCCAGTACTTC; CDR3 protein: CASGYGHSQYF
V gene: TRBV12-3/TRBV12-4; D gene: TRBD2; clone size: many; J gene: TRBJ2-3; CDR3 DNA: TGTGCCAGCAGTTTAGTCCTAGCGGGTTGGACAGATACGCAGTATTTT; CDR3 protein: CASSLVLAGWTDTQYF
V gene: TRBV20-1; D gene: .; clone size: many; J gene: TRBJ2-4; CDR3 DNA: TGCAGTGCTAGAGACCCGGGAGTAGCCAAAAACATTCAGTACTTC; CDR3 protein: CSARDPGVAKNIQYF
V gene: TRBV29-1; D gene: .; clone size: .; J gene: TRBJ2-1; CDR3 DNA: TGCAGCGTTCCCGTGGGGGTTGAGCAGTTCTTC; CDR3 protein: CSVPVGVEQFF
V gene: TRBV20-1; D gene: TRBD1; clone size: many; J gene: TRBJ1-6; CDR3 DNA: TGCAGTGCTAGCCGCTCAGGGGGCAATTCACCCCTCCACTTT; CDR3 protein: CSASRSGGNSPLHF